This TCR beta chain is from a study of CD8+ T cells in alopecia areata. Study-level information: Those treated were given oral tofacitinib at 5 to 10 mg twice daily.

CDR1 is SGHAT, CDR2 FQNNGV, per germline. This CDR3 comprises 14 residues. V was clipped by 6 bases and J by 5 bases, with 14 bases between them. The authors extracted RNA and reverse transcribed it into cDNA as the sequencing template. Repertoires were generated with immunoSEQ multiplex PCR, while TCRdb's copy carries only in-frame clones and drops some. The repertoire holds 110,000 to 150,000 clones, with nearly 55% as singletons. Treatment reported: oral pan-JAK inhibitor, 5-10 mg twice daily. The V gene is TRBV11-2, the J gene TRBJ2-1, with D unclear. The clonotype was recovered from a human donor with alopecia areata. The sequencing here drew on CD8+ T cells sorted from blood, taken at week 4, from a patient treated with tofacitinib. The CDR3 protein is CASSLLTIHNEQFF. The CDR3 region has the DNA TGTGCCAGCAGTTTGCTGACGATTCACAATGAGCAGTTCTTC.